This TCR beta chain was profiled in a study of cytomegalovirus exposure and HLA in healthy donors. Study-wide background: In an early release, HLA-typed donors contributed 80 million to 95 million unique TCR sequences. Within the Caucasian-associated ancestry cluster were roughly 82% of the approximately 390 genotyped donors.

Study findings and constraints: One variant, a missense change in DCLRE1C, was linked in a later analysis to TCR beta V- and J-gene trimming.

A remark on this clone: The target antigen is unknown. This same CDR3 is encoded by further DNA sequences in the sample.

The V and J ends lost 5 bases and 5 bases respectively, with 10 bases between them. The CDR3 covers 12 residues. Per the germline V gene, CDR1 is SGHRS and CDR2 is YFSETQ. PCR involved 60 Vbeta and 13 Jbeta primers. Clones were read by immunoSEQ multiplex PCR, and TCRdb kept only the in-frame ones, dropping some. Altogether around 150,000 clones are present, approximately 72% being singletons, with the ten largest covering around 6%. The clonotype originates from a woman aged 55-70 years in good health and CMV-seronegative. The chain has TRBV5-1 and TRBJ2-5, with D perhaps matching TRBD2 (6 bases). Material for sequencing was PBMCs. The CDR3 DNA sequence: TGCGCCAGCAGTCCTGGAGGGGAGACCCAGTACTTC. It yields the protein CASSPGGETQYF.